A single sample is the source of the 29 T cell receptor beta chains below, sequenced in a study of molecular identifiers for immune sequencing clone quantification. TCRdb ran MiXCR on the PCR reads and lists one entry per CDR3 protein. Of more than 9,500 distinct CDR3 sequences listed, around 18% are singletons. The specimen was naive CD8+ T cells from blood, with Jurkat cell RNA spiked in. Subset meaning: FACS-sorted CD8+CD4-CCR7+CD45RA+ naive T cells. These receptors came from a human donor in good health. Some libraries in this study had Jurkat cell RNA spiked in.

This clonotype is deemed medium-sized. This chain joins TRBV18 and TRBJ1-1; D might be TRBD1 (6 bases). Trimming left V 8 bases short and J 4 bases short, with 17 bases between. The V gene's germline CDR1 is KGHSH and CDR2 LQKENI. The CDR3 contains 14 residues. Here the CDR3 reads CASGGGVNPTEAFF. Written as DNA, the CDR3 is TGTGCCAGCGGGGGCGGGGTTAATCCCACTGAAGCTTTCTTT.

In this sample, this clonotype turned up a few times. The V and J genes are TRBV12-3 or TRBV12-4 and TRBJ1-1, with 9 bases lining up with TRBD1. This CDR3 has 14 residues. Germline trimming cut 5 bases from V and 3 bases from J; bases unmatched to any gene: 4. DNA of the CDR3: TGTGCCAGCAGTAAGGACAGGGGTTACACTGAAGCTTTCTTT. Translated: CASSKDRGYTEAFF.

This clonotype came up many times. The chain uses TRBV7-6 and TRBJ2-7; D could derive from TRBD1 or TRBD2 (6 bases each). V was cut by 1 base and J by 7 bases, with 11 bases left in between. Germline V gives CDR1 SGHVS, CDR2 FNYEAQ. This CDR3 spans 13 amino acids. The CDR3 spells CASSLGGAGEQYF. Here the CDR3 DNA reads TGTGCCAGCAGCTTAGGGGGGGCGGGAGAGCAGTACTTC. The variable domain in full, with the rest retrieved from reference TRBV7-6 and TRBJ2-7, is GAGVSQSPRYKVTKRGQDVALRCDPISGHVSLYWYRQALGQGPEFLTYFNYEAQQDKSGLPNDRFSAERPEGSISTLTIQRTEQRDSAMYRCASSLGGAGEQYFGPGTRLTVT.

In this sample, this clonotype is medium-sized. CDR3 region: CASSVNPTDTQYF. The CDR3 region has the DNA TGTGCCAGCAGCGTAAACCCCACAGATACGCAGTATTTT. The genes are TRBV7-8 and TRBJ2-3, with no clear D. From germline, CDR1 is SGHVS and CDR2 FQNEAQ. The CDR3 has 13 amino acids. The V and J ends lost 5 bases and 2 bases respectively, with 8 bases between them. Variable domain in full (rest from reference TRBV7-8 and TRBJ2-3): GAGVSQSPRYKVAKRGQDVALRCDPISGHVSLFWYQQALGQGPEFLTYFQNEAQLDKSGLPSDRFFAERPEGSVSTLKIQRTQQEDSAVYLCASSVNPTDTQYFGPGTRLTVL.

This clonotype was observed at least ten times. This chain links TRBV19 with TRBJ2-7; tentative D call: TRBD1 (6 bases). V was trimmed by 8 bases and J by 0 bases, leaving 17 bases between them. In germline, CDR1 is LNHDA, CDR2 SQIVND (reference sequence). The CDR3 has 15 residues. Written as DNA, the CDR3 is TGTGCCAGTTCACAGGGTGTCGGAAGCTCCTACGAGCAGTACTTC. As protein: CASSQGVGSSYEQYF.

This clonotype appeared many times. V gene TRBV27 combines with J gene TRBJ1-4; D uncertain. The CDR3 is 16 residues long. Trimming left V 8 bases short and J 0 bases short, with 16 bases between. Germline CDR1 reads MNHEY; CDR2 reads SMNVEV (reference sequence). CDR3 residues: CASGRVVGATNEKLFF. The DNA of the CDR3 is TGTGCCAGCGGACGGGTCGTGGGAGCAACTAATGAAAAACTGTTTTTT.

The sample holds many counts of this clonotype. This sequence joins TRBV30 and TRBJ2-7; possibly TRBD1 for D (6 bases). V lost 4 bases, J lost 5 bases, and 15 bases lay in between. The germline V gene encodes CDR1 GTSNPN and CDR2 SVGIG (reference sequence). The length of the CDR3 is 13 residues. The CDR3 DNA is TGTGCCTGGACGGCAGGGGCAGGGAACGAGCAGTACTTC. Translating it yields CAWTAGAGNEQYF.

This clonotype was counted between two and nine times. The V call is TRBV12-3 or TRBV12-4, the J call TRBJ2-3; D gene uncertain. The CDR3 sequence is 11 residues long. V shed 7 bases and J shed 0 bases, with 2 bases lying between them. The CDR3 loop reads CASTSTDTQYF. The CDR3 region has the DNA TGTGCCAGCACCAGCACAGATACGCAGTATTTT.

This clonotype was found many times. The CDR3 DNA follows: TGTGCCTGGAGTAAGATACAGGGCGTGAAAAGAAATGAGCAGTTCTTC. It codes for CAWSKIQGVKRNEQFF. The chain uses TRBV30 and TRBJ2-1, with D perhaps TRBD1 (6 bases). The V and J ends lost 2 bases and 7 bases respectively, with 21 bases between them. This CDR3 comprises 16 residues. CDR1 is GTSNPN and CDR2 is SVGIG in the germline V gene (reference sequence).

Sample share makes this clonotype medium-sized. The V gene is TRBV7-8, the J gene TRBJ2-7; D uncertain. V was shortened by 1 base and J by 5 bases, with 12 bases between the two germline ends. The germline V gene encodes CDR1 SGHVS and CDR2 FQNEAQ. CDR3 length: 14 amino acids. The chain's CDR3 is CASSLEGGRNEQYF. The CDR3 DNA follows: TGTGCCAGCAGCTTAGAGGGTGGACGTAACGAGCAGTACTTC.

This clonotype was observed many times. CDR3 residues: CASSSVLGSEQYF. The CDR3 bases are TGTGCCAGCAGCTCGGTCTTGGGAAGCGAGCAGTACTTC. V is TRBV7-6 and J is TRBJ2-7; D not resolved. This CDR3 contains 13 residues. V was trimmed by 4 bases and J by 6 bases, leaving 13 bases between them. The germline V gene encodes CDR1 SGHVS and CDR2 FNYEAQ.

Remarks on this clonotype: Sequence at one end of the junction differs from germline and may be a read error. The gene calls are TRBV12-3 or TRBV12-4 and TRBJ1-1, with a tentative D call TRBD1 (5 bases). CDR3 length: 11 residues. The CDR3 sequence is CASGFGGEAFF. The CDR3 DNA sequence: TGTGCCAGCGGTTTCGGGGGTGAAGCTTTCTTT.

This clonotype came up a few times. A much larger clone differs from this one at a single base, so this may be a read error. The chain recombines TRBV7-2 with TRBJ2-5; D call uncertain. V lost 1 base, J lost 6 bases, and 9 bases lay in between. The CDR3 consists of 13 residues. The V gene's germline CDR1 is SGHTA and CDR2 FQGNSA. The CDR3 region has the DNA TGTGCCAGCAGCTTAGGCGGAGTTCAGACCCAGTACTTC. Translated, it gives CASSLGGVQTQYF.

By share of the sample, this clonotype is medium-sized. The rearrangement uses TRBV19 and TRBJ1-3; D not certain. The germline V and J ends were trimmed by 6 bases and 4 bases, with 7 bases remaining between them. Germline CDR1 and CDR2: LNHDA and SQIVND (reference sequence). This CDR3 is 12 amino acids long. CDR3 loop: CASRDRGNTIYF. The CDR3 DNA follows: TGTGCCAGTAGGGACCGCGGAAACACCATATATTTT.

This clonotype counts as medium-sized. The V call is TRBV13, the J call TRBJ2-3; weak D call: TRBD1 (6 bases). The germline gives CDR1 PRHDT, CDR2 FYEKMQ (reference sequence). CDR3 size: 17 residues. V was pared by 1 base and J by 2 bases, with 16 bases between. The CDR3 sequence is CASSLESGQKATDTQYF. The CDR3 nucleotides read TGTGCCAGCAGCTTAGAAAGCGGACAGAAAGCCACAGATACGCAGTATTTT. The whole variable domain, filled in from reference TRBV13 and TRBJ2-3, reads AAGVIQSPRHLIKEKRETATLKCYPIPRHDTVYWYQQGPGQDPQFLISFYEKMQSDKGSIPDRFSAQQFSDYHSELNMSSLELGDSALYFCASSLESGQKATDTQYFGPGTRLTVL.

Concerning this clonotype itself: One junction end does not reproduce the germline sequence, and a read error may be involved. The chain joins TRBV11-2 to TRBJ2-1; no firm D call. The germline gives CDR1 SGHAT, CDR2 FQNNGV. The CDR3 is 13 residues long. The CDR3 bases are TGTGCCGGCAGCTCCCATCCAGGTAATGAGCAGTTCTTC. Protein product: CAGSSHPGNEQFF.

The rearrangement joins TRBV28 to TRBJ1-5; TRBD1 matches 7 bases. CDR3 length: 14 amino acids. V lost 2 bases to trimming and J lost 6 bases; unmatched junction nucleotides: 4. Germline V gene lookup returns CDR1 MDHEN and CDR2 SYDVKM. The CDR3 DNA reads TGTGCCAGCAGTTTAAAGGGGGCGGTTCAGCCCCAGCATTTT. The encoded protein is CASSLKGAVQPQHF. The entire variable domain, with the rest obtained from reference TRBV28 and TRBJ1-5, is as follows: DVKVTQSSRYLVKRTGEKVFLECVQDMDHENMFWYRQDPGLGLRLIYFSYDVKMKEKGDIPEGYSVSREKKERFSLILESASTNQTSMYLCASSLKGAVQPQHFGDGTRLSIL.

This clonotype is termed medium-sized. The J gene is TRBJ2-6, the V gene TRBV7-9; unclear D gene. CDR1 is SEHNR and CDR2 is FQNEAQ in the germline V gene (reference sequence). The CDR3 covers 12 residues. V lost 11 bases and J lost 4, with 9 bases in between. CDR3 in DNA: TGTGCCCTATCTGAGGGGGCCAACGTCCTGACTTTC. Protein product: CALSEGANVLTF.

The table lists this clonotype with many counts. The chain has TRBV5-4 and TRBJ2-3, with D possibly being TRBD2 (6 bases). With 4 bases removed from V and 11 bases from J, the gap between germline ends came to 17 bases. This CDR3 region has 13 residues. The germline V gene has CDR1 SGHNT and CDR2 YYREEE (reference sequence). The CDR3 reads CASSPASGGEQYF. The CDR3, as DNA: TGTGCCAGCAGCCCGGCGAGCGGAGGGGAGCAGTATTTT.

This clonotype was detected ten times or more. The J gene is TRBJ2-7, the V gene TRBV7-9; D may match TRBD1 or TRBD2 (5 bases each). Germline CDR1 is SEHNR and CDR2 is FQNEAQ (reference sequence). This CDR3 region has 14 residues. The germline V and J ends were trimmed by 3 bases and 0 bases, with 9 bases remaining between them. In nucleotides, the CDR3 is TGTGCCAGCAGCTTTGCAGGGACCTCCTACGAGCAGTACTTC. Its protein product is CASSFAGTSYEQYF. The full variable domain, completed using reference TRBV7-9 and TRBJ2-7, is DTGVSQNPRHKITKRGQNVTFRCDPISEHNRLYWYRQTLGQGPEFLTYFQNEAQLEKSRLLSDRFSAERPKGSFSTLEIQRTEQGDSAMYLCASSFAGTSYEQYFGPGTRLTVT.

This clonotype was detected ten times or more. The rearrangement links TRBV4-3 to TRBJ2-1; 7 bases fit TRBD2. The CDR3 has 14 residues. Germline assignment: CDR1 LGHNA and CDR2 YSLEER. The V segment lost 4 bases and the J segment 0 bases; nucleotides outside the gene matches: 0. DNA of the CDR3: TGCGCCAGCAGCCGCGGGAGCTCCTACAATGAGCAGTTCTTC. This translates into CASSRGSSYNEQFF.

This clonotype is classed as medium-sized. The chain uses TRBV10-3 and TRBJ2-2, with D unresolved. Trimming stripped 4 bases from V and 1 base from J, with 7 bases between. This CDR3 has 14 amino acids. CDR1 ENHRY and CDR2 SYGVKD come from the germline V gene. The CDR3 coding sequence is TGTGCCATCAGTGGACCCATGAACACCGGGGAGCTGTTTTTT. It yields the protein CAISGPMNTGELFF.

As to this clonotype: The CDR3 end shows no conserved phenylalanine or tryptophan, and so a read error is likely. The chain links TRBV19 to TRBJ1-1; the match to TRBD1 covers 7 bases. The CDR3 totals 15 residues. The V gene end was trimmed by 2 bases and the J gene end by 2 bases; junction bases not matched to a gene: 5. Germline V gives CDR1 LNHDA, CDR2 SQIVND (reference sequence). The CDR3: CASSILAGGNTEAFL. CDR3 in DNA: TGTGCCAGTAGTATACTTGCAGGGGGAAACACTGAAGCTTTCCTT.

This clonotype was recorded at least ten times. The chain employs TRBV4-3 and TRBJ2-2; D not resolved. Trimming shortened V by 4 bases and J by 9 bases, and 15 bases separated the two germline ends. Germline CDR1 LGHNA, CDR2 YSLEER. The CDR3 sequence is 14 residues long. The CDR3 DNA reads as TGCGCCAGCAGCCCGACGCCTGGGTTCCGGGAGCTGTTTTTT. It is translated as CASSPTPGFRELFF.

By frequency in the sample, this clonotype is medium-sized. The CDR3 protein is CASSPRISSNYGYTF. In nucleotides, the CDR3 is TGTGCCAGCAGTCCCAGAATATCGTCTAACTATGGCTACACCTTC. This chain links TRBV6-6 with TRBJ1-2; D ambiguous. This CDR3 spans 15 amino acids. Deletions cut 5 bases from V and 0 bases from J, with 13 bases between. CDR1 is MNHNY and CDR2 is SVGAGI in the germline V gene (reference sequence).

This clonotype occurred a few times. This may be a read error, as it is one base from a much larger clone. V usage is TRBV29-1 and J usage is TRBJ2-3, with 12 bases fitting TRBD2. The CDR3 sequence is 13 residues long. Germline V gene sequence: CDR1 SQVTM, CDR2 ANQGSEA. Written as DNA, the CDR3 is TGCAGCGCTCTAGCGGGAGGGCCAGATGCGCAGTATTTT. Residues: CSALAGGPDAQYF.

In its sample, this clonotype is medium-sized (0.01 to 0.1%). The rearrangement joins TRBV13 to TRBJ1-2; no reliable D call. With 0 bases removed from V and 8 bases from J, the gap between germline ends came to 7 bases. The CDR3 is made up of 12 amino acids. Looked up from germline, CDR1 is PRHDT and CDR2 is FYEKMQ (reference sequence). The CDR3 protein is CASSLGPGGYTF. CDR3 nucleotide sequence: TGTGCCAGCAGCTTAGGCCCAGGAGGCTACACCTTC.

This clonotype appeared a few times. The rearrangement joins TRBV5-6 to TRBJ1-1; unclear D gene. The CDR3 length is 13 residues. Germline values: CDR1 SGHDT, CDR2 YYEEEE. The germline V and J ends were trimmed by 0 bases and 4 bases, with 7 bases remaining between them. The DNA for the CDR3 is TGTGCCAGCAGCTTGGGGAGCATCACTGAAGCTTTCTTT. Protein: CASSLGSITEAFF.

Comments on this clonotype: A read error is possible here, since a much larger clone lies one base away. The CDR3 carries no conserved terminal phenylalanine or tryptophan, so it likely arises from a read error. This chain connects TRBV19 to TRBJ1-4; no definite D call. Trimming removed 6 bases from V and 8 bases from J, with 10 bases in between. This CDR3 has 12 residues. From germline, CDR1 is LNHDA and CDR2 SQIVND (reference sequence). The CDR3 is CASRLTPEKLFL. Written as DNA, the CDR3 is TGTGCCAGTAGACTCACGCCGGAAAAACTGTTTTTA.